A single sample gave rise to the 13 T cell receptor beta chains below, sequenced in a study of blood T cell repertoires in COVID-19 (dated by TCRdb to between 2020 and 2021). The library came from the immunoSEQ multiplex PCR assay. The clones in this table, taken by TCRdb from immuneACCESS, are in-frame only. Not every clone is retained; where verified, under half of the shortfall comes from an unresolved V gene, and the cause of the rest is unknown. Within this sample are around 100,000 clones, with 88% of them counted one time only. About 3.5% of the sample lies in the top ten. The sample was peripheral blood. The receptors here all came from a human donor in a cohort sampled during active COVID-19.

V usage is TRBV6-6 and J usage is TRBJ1-5, with TRBD1 matching 8 bases. The CDR3 has 15 residues. The germline V gene encodes CDR1 MNHNY and CDR2 SVGAGI (reference sequence). The trim removed 5 bases at V and 2 bases at J, leaving 5 bases unmatched. The CDR3 region is CASSPDRAGNQPQHF. As DNA, the CDR3 is TGTGCCAGCAGTCCGGACAGGGCAGGCAATCAGCCCCAGCATTTT.

This sequence joins TRBV19 and TRBJ1-5; 7 nucleotides agree with TRBD1. This CDR3 is 21 amino acids long. V was clipped by 3 bases and J by 0 bases; unmatched bases: 20. Germline-derived CDR1 and CDR2 are LNHDA and SQIVND (reference sequence). CDR3 bases: TGTGCCAGTAGTATCCCCAACCCCTTAAGGGGGCTTTTGTATAGCAATCAGCCCCAGCATTTT. Protein product: CASSIPNPLRGLLYSNQPQHF.

The CDR3 reads CASSLRRQGDEQFF. Written as DNA, the CDR3 is TGTGCCAGCAGTTTAAGGCGACAGGGCGATGAGCAGTTCTTC. The rearrangement joins TRBV28 to TRBJ2-1, with 7 bases lining up with TRBD1. Germline-derived CDR1 and CDR2 are MDHEN and SYDVKM. This CDR3 comprises 14 residues. J was trimmed by 8 bases and V by 2 bases; bases with no gene match: 6.

This clone was detected a few times. This chain links TRBV15 with TRBJ1-1; the D is unclear. V shed 7 bases and J shed 4 bases, with 10 bases lying between them. Looked up from germline, CDR1 is LNHNV and CDR2 is YYDKDF (reference sequence). The CDR3 length is 12 residues. CDR3 coding DNA: TGTGCCACCACCCGTGGCGGCACTGAAGCTTTCTTT. The encoded protein is CATTRGGTEAFF.

V usage is TRBV6-2 or TRBV6-3 and J usage is TRBJ2-3; 10 positions agree with TRBD2. CDR1 MNHEY and CDR2 SVGEGT come from the germline V gene. V lost 3 bases to trimming and J lost 4 bases; unmatched junction nucleotides: 10. The CDR3 loop spans 17 amino acids. The CDR3, as DNA: TGTGCCAGCAGTTATATCGGGCTAGCGGGAGTTTCAGATACGCAGTATTTT. Its translation is CASSYIGLAGVSDTQYF.

This clone was seen a few times. The chain links TRBV5-4 to TRBJ1-6; TRBD1 matches at 7 bases. Germline V gene data show CDR1 as SGHNT and CDR2 as YYREEE (reference sequence). The trim removed 5 bases at V and 3 bases at J, leaving 5 bases unmatched. The CDR3 has 15 amino acids. The CDR3 spells CASRRTGIYNSPLHF. The CDR3 coding sequence is TGTGCCAGCAGGCGGACAGGAATCTATAATTCACCCCTCCACTTT.

In nucleotides, the CDR3 is TGTGCCAGCAGCCCGCCGTGGGAGTCCCACAATGAGCAGTTCTTC. Protein product: CASSPPWESHNEQFF. V and J are TRBV14 and TRBJ2-1, with a tentative D call TRBD2 (5 bases). The CDR3 spans 15 residues. Trimming took off 4 bases at V and 5 bases at J, with 15 bases between the two ends. Germline V gene data show CDR1 as SGHDN and CDR2 as FVKESK.

The V and J genes are TRBV24-1 and TRBJ2-7; possible D gene TRBD1, 6 bases. Trimming cost V 5 bases and J 3 bases, with 13 bases left between them. CDR3 length equals 14 residues. Germline V gene sequence: CDR1 KGHDR, CDR2 SFDVKD. CDR3 DNA: TGTGCCACCAGTGCCCACGGGACAAACTACGAGCAGTACTTC. Its translation: CATSAHGTNYEQYF.

The chain employs TRBV6-6 and TRBJ2-2; perhaps TRBD1 as D (6 bases). This CDR3 is built from 14 residues. The germline gives CDR1 MNHNY, CDR2 SVGAGI (reference sequence). V lost 7 bases and J lost 4, with 13 bases in between. The DNA of the CDR3 is TGTGCCAGCATCTGGGACACCTCCACCGGGGAGCTGTTTTTT. It specifies CASIWDTSTGELFF.

The chain is built from TRBV7-6 and TRBJ1-2; tentatively, D is TRBD1 (5 bases). V lost 2 bases and J lost 6, with 16 bases in between. The germline CDR1 and CDR2 sequences are SGHVS and FNYEAQ. CDR3 length: 15 amino acids. For the CDR3, the DNA is TGTGCCAGCAGCTTAATGGTTGGGGGGAAAAATGGCTACACCTTC. This gives the protein CASSLMVGGKNGYTF.

The chain links TRBV3-1 (or the pseudogene TRBV3-2) to TRBJ1-4, with no clear D. The germline V and J ends were trimmed by 4 bases and 8 bases, with 14 bases remaining between them. Per germline, CDR1 LGHDT and CDR2 YNNKEL (reference sequence). This CDR3 has 14 residues. The CDR3 loop is CASSPSRIEEKLFF. CDR3 sequence (DNA): TGTGCCAGCAGCCCGAGCCGCATCGAGGAAAAACTGTTTTTT.

The rearrangement joins TRBV29-1 to TRBJ2-6; 9 positions agree with TRBD1. Germline V lookup: CDR1 SQVTM, CDR2 ANQGSEA. This CDR3 has 14 residues. Trimming removed 7 bases from V and 1 base from J; junction bases left unmatched: 2. The CDR3 nucleotides read TGCAGCGCACAGGGGGCGTCTGGGGCCAACGTCCTGACTTTC. It specifies CSAQGASGANVLTF.

The chain employs TRBV2 and TRBJ2-4; 8 bases are shared with TRBD2. The ends lost 4 bases at V and 0 bases at J; junction bases unmatched: 11. CDR1 and CDR2 from the germline V gene are SNHLY and FYNNEI. CDR3 length: 18 residues. This CDR3 is CASSGGREGHLAKNIQYF. The CDR3 coding sequence is TGTGCCAGCAGTGGGGGTCGGGAGGGACACCTAGCCAAAAACATTCAGTACTTC.